The 26 T cell receptor beta chains listed next were all sequenced from one sample in a study of blood T cell repertoires in COVID-19. TCRdb's copy holds only in-frame clones and misses some; the assay was immunoSEQ multiplex PCR. The table has 300,000 or so clones, over 75% seen once; the top ten hold 1%. Material for sequencing was peripheral blood. The receptors originated from a man between 45 and 60 years old with active or convalescent COVID-19.

The V and J genes are TRBV7-9 and TRBJ1-4; 7 nucleotides line up with TRBD1. V dropped 1 base and J dropped 4; count of bases not matched to a gene: 6. The CDR3 loop spans 16 amino acids. Germline lookup yields CDR1 SEHNR and CDR2 FQNEAQ (reference sequence). The chain's CDR3 is CASSLGSGTVNEKLFF. DNA for the CDR3: TGTGCCAGCAGCTTAGGATCCGGGACAGTTAATGAAAAACTGTTTTTT. The full variable domain, with the rest looked up from reference TRBV7-9 and TRBJ1-4, is DTGVSQNPRHKITKRGQNVTFRCDPISEHNRLYWYRQTLGQGPEFLTYFQNEAQLEKSRLLSDRFSAERPKGSFSTLEIQRTEQGDSAMYLCASSLGSGTVNEKLFFGSGTQLSVL.

V and J are TRBV7-3 and TRBJ2-5; 8 bases match TRBD2. CDR3 length equals 14 residues. Germline V lookup: CDR1 SGHTA, CDR2 FQGTGA. V was pared by 5 bases and J by 2 bases, with 4 bases of the junction left unmatched. CDR3 nucleotides: TGTGCCAGCAGCAGTGCTAGCGGGCAAGAGACCCAGTACTTC. Translated: CASSSASGQETQYF.

As DNA, the CDR3 is TGTGCCAGCAGTAAATATAGCGGAAGCACAGATACGCAGTATTTT. Its translation: CASSKYSGSTDTQYF. V gene TRBV3-1 (or the pseudogene TRBV3-2) combines with J gene TRBJ2-3; tentative D call: TRBD2 (6 bases). The CDR3 totals 15 residues. V lost 6 bases to trimming and J lost 0 bases, with 13 bases between them. CDR1 is LGHDT and CDR2 is YNNKEL in the germline V gene (reference sequence).

This chain connects TRBV19 to TRBJ2-7, with 8 bases lining up with TRBD1. V shed 1 base, J shed 5 bases, and the junction held 7 bases outside the gene matches. This CDR3 region has 15 residues. Germline CDR1 LNHDA, CDR2 SQIVND (reference sequence). CDR3 in amino acids: CASSIGDRGVNEQYF. The CDR3 nucleotides are TGTGCCAGTAGTATAGGAGACAGGGGAGTGAACGAGCAGTACTTC. Looking up the rest from reference TRBV19 and TRBJ2-7 gives the full variable domain: DGGITQSPKYLFRKEGQNVTLSCEQNLNHDAMYWYRQDPGQGLRLIYYSQIVNDFQKGDIAEGYSVSREKKESFPLTVTSAQKNPTAFYLCASSIGDRGVNEQYFGPGTRLTVT.

The rearrangement links TRBV5-1 to TRBJ2-2; 7 positions agree with TRBD1. CDR1 and CDR2 (germline): SGHRS, YFSETQ. The CDR3 contains 15 residues. The junction had 8 bases not matched to a gene; V was cut back by 4 bases and J by 5 bases. CDR3 sequence reads: CASSPPGQQTGELFF. The CDR3 DNA reads TGCGCCAGCAGCCCGCCGGGACAGCAGACCGGGGAGCTGTTTTTT.

Remarks on this clone: At the DNA level, this CDR3 is encoded by other sequences in the same sample as well. The chain links TRBV6-1 to TRBJ2-2; possibly TRBD2 for D (6 bases). CDR1 and CDR2 from the germline V gene are MNHNS and SASEGT. This CDR3 contains 16 residues. Trimming removed 1 base at V and 0 bases at J, with 9 bases between. Written as DNA, the CDR3 is TGTGCCAGCAGTGAAGTGGGGGGTTCGAACACCGGGGAGCTGTTTTTT. Encoded protein: CASSEVGGSNTGELFF.

With respect to this clone: Other DNA sequences in this specimen translate into the identical CDR3. The gene calls are TRBV28 and TRBJ1-2; 9 nucleotides agree with TRBD1. V gave up 1 base and J gave up 4 bases; unmatched junction bases: 1. CDR3 length equals 14 residues. Germline V CDR1 and CDR2: MDHEN, SYDVKM. The CDR3: CASSLSTGGYGYTF. The CDR3 DNA is TGTGCCAGCAGTTTATCGACAGGGGGCTATGGCTACACCTTC.

This chain connects TRBV2 to TRBJ2-1, with TRBD1 identical over 8 bases. Trimming at V came to 4 bases and at J to 13 bases, leaving 12 bases not matched to a gene. Germline V lookup: CDR1 SNHLY, CDR2 FYNNEI. The CDR3 is 14 amino acids. This CDR3 reads CASSAQGARGLQFF. Here the CDR3 DNA reads TGTGCCAGCAGTGCCCAGGGGGCGAGAGGACTCCAGTTCTTC.

The chain links TRBV9 to TRBJ1-1, with 9 bases lining up with TRBD1. The V gene end was trimmed by 0 bases and the J gene end by 4 bases; junction bases not matched to a gene: 7. CDR3 length: 16 residues. Germline V gene sequence: CDR1 SGDLS, CDR2 YYNGEE. The CDR3 DNA reads TGTGCCAGCAGCGTAGGCCTGGGACAGGGCCTCACTGAAGCTTTCTTT. Translated, it gives CASSVGLGQGLTEAFF.

The genes are TRBV7-3 and TRBJ1-2; D unclear. This CDR3 spans 13 amino acids. Germline V gene data show CDR1 as SGHTA and CDR2 as FQGTGA. V lost 2 bases and J lost 5, with 9 bases in between. CDR3 nucleotides: TGTGCCAGCAGCTTAGGGTCCGGGTATGGCTACACCTTC. Amino acids: CASSLGSGYGYTF.

This chain joins TRBV7-9 and TRBJ1-2, with 8 bases fitting TRBD1. The length of the CDR3 is 14 residues. V shed 5 bases, J shed 6 bases, and the junction held 8 bases outside the gene matches. Germline values: CDR1 SEHNR, CDR2 FQNEAQ (reference sequence). CDR3 protein: CASSRPGTGHGYTF. The CDR3 bases are TGTGCCAGCAGCCGGCCCGGGACAGGCCATGGCTACACCTTC.

The chain links TRBV6-5 to TRBJ1-2; maybe TRBD1 (6 bases). The germline gives CDR1 MNHEY, CDR2 SVGAGI. The CDR3 sequence is 13 residues long. Trimming shortened V by 2 bases and J by 6 bases, and 10 bases separated the two germline ends. The CDR3 nucleotides are TGTGCCAGCAGTTACCGGGACACGGATGGCTACACCTTC. Its protein product is CASSYRDTDGYTF.

This chain uses TRBV7-2 with TRBJ2-2; D is unclear. This CDR3 is 17 amino acids long. V was pared by 3 bases and J by 4 bases, with 18 bases between. Germline values: CDR1 SGHTA, CDR2 FQGNSA. The CDR3, as DNA: TGTGCCAGCAGCTTCTTTGGTGGGTCTAGTAGCACCGGGGAGCTGTTTTTT. Translated, it gives CASSFFGGSSSTGELFF.

The chain carries TRBV3-1 (or the pseudogene TRBV3-2) and TRBJ1-4; unclear D gene. Germline CDR1 is LGHDT and CDR2 is YNNKEL (reference sequence). V was trimmed by 1 base and J by 7 bases, leaving 7 bases between them. CDR3 length: 13 residues. Here the CDR3 DNA reads TGTGCCAGCAGCCAAGCGGGGATTGAAAAACTGTTTTTT. Amino acids: CASSQAGIEKLFF.

The CDR3 is CASSPPATGHTEAFF. CDR3 DNA sequence: TGTGCCAGCAGCCCCCCCGCGACAGGCCACACTGAAGCTTTCTTT. V is TRBV7-9 and J is TRBJ1-1, with a possible D match to TRBD1 (6 bases). This CDR3 contains 15 residues. CDR1 and CDR2 (germline): SEHNR, FQNEAQ (reference sequence). Trimming removed 5 bases at V and 3 bases at J, with 16 bases between.

This clone was recorded once. The rearrangement links TRBV6-5 to TRBJ1-6, with D maybe TRBD1 (6 bases). Trimming pared 6 bases from V and 5 bases from J, leaving 14 bases between. Germline assignment: CDR1 MNHEY and CDR2 SVGAGI. This CDR3 contains 15 residues. The chain's CDR3 is CASSLGQYNNSPLHF. DNA for the CDR3: TGTGCCAGCAGCCTCGGACAGTATAATAATTCACCCCTCCACTTT.

This chain connects TRBV14 to TRBJ1-1; D possibly corresponds to TRBD1 (5 bases). The V end lost 5 bases, the J end lost 1 base, and 8 bases lay between the germline ends. The germline V gene encodes CDR1 SGHDN and CDR2 FVKESK. CDR3 length equals 13 residues. CDR3 sequence: CASSSQGNTEAFF. The CDR3 DNA reads TGTGCCAGCAGCTCGCAGGGGAACACTGAAGCTTTCTTT.

V gene TRBV28 combines with J gene TRBJ1-2; the D is unclear. Between the trimmed V and J ends, which lost 2 bases and 4 bases, there was a span of 11 bases. Per the germline V gene, CDR1 is MDHEN and CDR2 is SYDVKM. The CDR3 has 14 residues. The CDR3 loop reads CASSLTAGPYGYTF. The CDR3 DNA is TGTGCCAGCAGTTTAACGGCAGGCCCCTATGGCTACACCTTC.

This clone appeared once. This chain joins TRBV29-1 and TRBJ1-1, with D unresolved. Trimming took 6 bases from V and 3 from J, leaving 8 bases between them. The germline CDR1 and CDR2 sequences are SQVTM and ANQGSEA. The CDR3 sequence is 11 residues long. The CDR3 here is CSVYRDTEAFF. Here the CDR3 DNA reads TGCAGCGTATACCGGGACACTGAAGCTTTCTTT.

This clone was seen only once. The chain carries TRBV15 and TRBJ2-5, with 7 positions matching TRBD1. V was clipped by 1 base and J by 9 bases; unmatched bases: 11. The CDR3 consists of 15 residues. CDR1 is LNHNV and CDR2 is YYDKDF in the germline V gene (reference sequence). As DNA, the CDR3 is TGTGCCACCAGCAGAGTCCGGGACAGAAAAAAAGCCCAGTACTTC. Amino acid sequence: CATSRVRDRKKAQYF. Full variable domain (remainder filled in from reference TRBV15 and TRBJ2-5): DAMVIQNPRYQVTQFGKPVTLSCSQTLNHNVMYWYQQKSSQAPKLLFHYYDKDFNNEADTPDNFQSRRPNTSFCFLDIRSPGLGDTAMYLCATSRVRDRKKAQYFGPGTRLLVL.

This chain joins TRBV11-2 and TRBJ1-2, with 7 bases fitting TRBD1. J was trimmed by 6 bases and V by 5 bases; bases with no gene match: 9. The CDR3 is made up of 14 amino acids. Germline V gene sequence: CDR1 SGHAT, CDR2 FQNNGV. DNA for the CDR3: TGTGCCAGCAGCCTGGGGTCTCAGGGGGATGGCTACACCTTC. It encodes CASSLGSQGDGYTF. The full variable domain, with the rest looked up from reference TRBV11-2 and TRBJ1-2, is EAGVAQSPRYKIIEKRQSVAFWCNPISGHATLYWYQQILGQGPKLLIQFQNNGVVDDSQLPKDRFSAERLKGVDSTLKIQPAKLEDSAVYLCASSLGSQGDGYTFGSGTRLTVV.

The CDR3 DNA follows: TGTGCCAGCAGCAGCCAGGGACAGGTGAACACTGAAGCTTTCTTT. This encodes CASSSQGQVNTEAFF. The chain employs TRBV6-5 and TRBJ1-1, with 8 nucleotides matching TRBD1. Germline assignment: CDR1 MNHEY and CDR2 SVGAGI. Trimming at V came to 6 bases and at J to 0 bases, leaving 6 bases not matched to a gene. The CDR3 loop spans 15 amino acids.

V and J are TRBV28 and TRBJ1-2; D may be TRBD1 (6 bases). This CDR3 comprises 15 residues. CDR1 and CDR2 (germline): MDHEN, SYDVKM. V lost 6 bases and J lost 6, with 20 bases in between. This CDR3 is CASSPSGGALNGYTF. In DNA, the CDR3 is TGTGCCAGCAGCCCATCGGGGGGGGCTCTTAATGGCTACACCTTC.

J is TRBJ2-3 and V is TRBV29-1; 14 bases agree with TRBD2. Germline V gene data show CDR1 as SQVTM and CDR2 as ANQGSEA. With V trimmed by 8 bases and J by 1 base, 5 bases remained unmatched. There are 15 residues in the CDR3. The CDR3: CSTGTSGRGTDTQYF. In DNA form, the CDR3 reads TGCAGCACCGGGACTAGCGGGAGAGGCACAGATACGCAGTATTTT.

This clone was recorded only once. V usage is TRBV6-5 and J usage is TRBJ1-4, with 11 positions matching TRBD1. CDR3 length equals 16 residues. After removal of 2 bases from V and 7 bases from J, the junction contained 6 bases not matched to a gene. Germline V lookup: CDR1 MNHEY, CDR2 SVGAGI. The CDR3, as DNA: TGTGCCAGCAGTTACCGAGGGGACAGGGGGTTTGAAAAACTGTTTTTT. This codes for CASSYRGDRGFEKLFF.

The rearrangement links TRBV28 to TRBJ1-1, with 9 bases aligning to TRBD1. After removal of 4 bases from V and 1 base from J, the junction contained 10 bases not matched to a gene. Looked up from germline, CDR1 is MDHEN and CDR2 is SYDVKM. The CDR3 length is 17 residues. The CDR3 here is CASSSLQGATTNTEAFF. CDR3 coding DNA: TGTGCCAGCAGTTCCCTACAGGGGGCTACGACGAACACTGAAGCTTTCTTT.